This entry lists 5 T cell receptor beta chains sequenced from one sample in a study of OX40 agonist ivuxolimab in advanced cancers. Generated by immunoSEQ multiplex PCR, the TCRdb table keeps only in-frame clones and is missing some. In the table there are fewer than 110,000 clones, under 95% of which are singletons. This specimen was CD4+ or CD8+ T cells sorted from blood, taken in a trial of the OX40 agonist ivuxolimab. These TCRs come from an adult with an advanced solid tumor such as melanoma, head and neck, liver or kidney cancer.

The chain employs TRBV27 and TRBJ2-1; the match to TRBD2 covers 10 bases. With 6 bases clipped from V and 9 bases from J, the junction kept 5 bases outside the gene matches. Looked up from germline, CDR1 is MNHEY and CDR2 is SMNVEV (reference sequence). The CDR3 runs to 13 residues. CDR3 in amino acids: CASRLAGDFEQFF. CDR3 in DNA: TGTGCCAGCAGGCTAGCGGGAGATTTTGAGCAGTTCTTC.

The gene calls are TRBV9 and TRBJ2-5; TRBD2 matches at 8 bases. Matching the DNA end better, TRBJ2-7 makes the J call doubtful. Germline V gene data show CDR1 as SGDLS and CDR2 as YYNGEE. CDR3 size: 15 residues. Here the CDR3 reads CASSVEGSGSYEQYF. The CDR3, as DNA: TGTGCCAGCAGCGTAGAAGGAAGCGGGAGCTACGAGCAGTACTTC.

The chain is built from TRBV28 and TRBJ1-1; 7 bases match TRBD1. The CDR3 runs to 15 residues. Unmatched junction bases numbered 9, after V lost 3 bases and J lost 5 bases. Germline CDR1 is MDHEN and CDR2 is SYDVKM. CDR3 bases: TGTGCCAGCAGTTTCGGCAGGGGGGTGGGGACTGAAGCTTTCTTT. Its protein product is CASSFGRGVGTEAFF.

The chain recombines TRBV20-1 with TRBJ2-5; perhaps TRBD1 as D (6 bases). Germline V gene sequence: CDR1 DFQATT, CDR2 SNEGSKA (reference sequence). This CDR3 comprises 11 residues. The V end was cut by 5 bases, the J end by 4 bases, with 8 bases between. DNA for the CDR3: TGCAGTGCTGTCAGGGGAGAGACCCAGTACTTC. It translates to CSAVRGETQYF.

This clone was seen only once. This chain links TRBV18 with TRBJ2-2; 7 bases line up with TRBD2. The germline V gene has CDR1 KGHSH and CDR2 LQKENI. CDR3 length: 19 amino acids. The ends lost 6 bases at V and 9 bases at J; junction bases unmatched: 25. The CDR3 here is CASSPTSGRAGIYNRELFF. CDR3 in DNA: TGTGCCAGCTCCCCTACCAGTGGTCGAGCGGGAATTTATAACCGGGAGCTGTTTTTT. Full variable domain (rest looked up from reference TRBV18 and TRBJ2-2): NAGVMQNPRHLVRRRGQEARLRCSPMKGHSHVYWYRQLPEEGLKFMVYLQKENIIDESGMPKERFSAEFPKEGPSILRIQQVVRGDSAAYFCASSPTSGRAGIYNRELFFGEGSRLTVL.